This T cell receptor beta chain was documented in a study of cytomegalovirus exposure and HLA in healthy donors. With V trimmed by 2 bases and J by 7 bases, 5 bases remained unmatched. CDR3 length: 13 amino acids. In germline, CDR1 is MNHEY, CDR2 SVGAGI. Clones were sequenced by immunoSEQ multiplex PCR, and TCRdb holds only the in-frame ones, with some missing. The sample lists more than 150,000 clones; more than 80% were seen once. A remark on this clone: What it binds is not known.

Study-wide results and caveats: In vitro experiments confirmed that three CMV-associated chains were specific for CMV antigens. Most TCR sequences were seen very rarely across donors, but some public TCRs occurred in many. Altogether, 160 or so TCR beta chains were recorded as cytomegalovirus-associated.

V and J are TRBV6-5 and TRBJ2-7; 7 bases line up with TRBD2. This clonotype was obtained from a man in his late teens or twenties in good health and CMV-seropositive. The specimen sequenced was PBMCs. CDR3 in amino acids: CASSYSSGGEQYF. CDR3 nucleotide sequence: TGTGCCAGCAGTTACAGCTCCGGGGGGGAGCAGTACTTC.